This is a list of T cell receptor beta chains from one sample in a study of beta chain features in type 1 diabetes. TCRdb's copy holds only in-frame clones and misses some; the assay was immunoSEQ multiplex PCR. The table records about 740,000 clones, roughly an eighth of them present only once. The sequenced sample was naive CD4+ T cells from blood. Source of these receptors: a man between 18 and 29 years old with type 1 diabetes. Each CDR3 is given with its conserved first and last residue. The D gene is left open where the match is weak. Not all rows give a size; the values are once, few, many and, for expanded clones, a class.

D,V,J,size,CDR3,DNA
.,TRBV30,TRBJ1-3,.,CAWTTGNTIYF,TGTGCCTGGACCACTGGAAACACCATATATTTT
TRBD1,TRBV19,TRBJ1-2,.,CASTSGQGDYGYTF,TGTGCCAGTACCTCCGGGCAGGGGGACTATGGCTACACCTTC
.,TRBV30,TRBJ2-3,.,CAWTGTDTQYF,TGTGCCTGGACCGGGACAGATACGCAGTATTTT
.,TRBV2,TRBJ2-7,.,CASSSYEQYF,TGTGCCAGCAGTTCGTACGAGCAGTACTTC
.,TRBV7-2,TRBJ1-2,.,CASSLGRPDYTF,TGTGCCAGCAGCTTAGGCCGGCCAGACTACACCTTC
TRBD2,TRBV18,TRBJ2-1,.,CASSPTRGGGPFNEQFF,TGTGCCAGCTCACCAACCCGAGGCGGGGGGCCTTTCAATGAGCAGTTCTTC
.,TRBV30,TRBJ2-4,few,CAWMRDPQNIQYF,TGTGCCTGGATGAGGGACCCCCAAAACATTCAGTACTTC
.,TRBV27,TRBJ1-5,.,CASSSTGSNQPQHF,TGTGCCAGCAGTTCCACGGGTAGCAATCAGCCCCAGCATTTT
.,TRBV6-1,TRBJ2-5,few,CASSEGSGPSWETQYF,TGTGCCAGCAGTGAAGGTTCAGGGCCTAGCTGGGAGACCCAGTACTTC
.,TRBV19,TRBJ2-2,few,CASTSAGELFF,TGTGCCAGTACCTCGGCCGGGGAGCTGTTTTTT